One and the same sample provided the 29 T cell receptor beta chains below, sequenced in a study of T cell repertoires in cytomegalovirus infection. One entry per CDR3 protein, called by TCRdb with MiXCR from the reads. The sample has about 890,000 distinct CDR3 sequences; about 33% are singletons. Their specific antigens are unknown. Sequences were derived from cultured CD8+ T cells from PBMCs, sampled from culture after CMV antigen stimulation. Source of these receptors: a human donor in good health (CMV status not recorded). Some clones in this sample may be carry-over from other donors' samples.

As to this clonotype: This CDR3 fails to terminate in the conserved phenylalanine or tryptophan, so it likely reflects a read error. The chain carries TRBV10-3 and TRBJ2-3; 9 bases match TRBD1. The junction had 9 bases not matched to a gene; V was cut back by 1 base and J by 1 base. The CDR3 spans 18 residues. Germline lookup yields CDR1 ENHRY and CDR2 SYGVKD. The CDR3 spells CAISEFNWDRAGTDTQYS. DNA for the CDR3: TGTGCCATCAGTGAGTTTAACTGGGACAGGGCTGGCACAGATACGCAGTATTCT.

This clonotype was counted only a few times. The chain couples TRBV2 to TRBJ1-2, with D unresolved. Trimming removed 1 base at V and 4 bases at J, with 10 bases between. In germline, CDR1 is SNHLY, CDR2 FYNNEI. This CDR3 region has 14 residues. The CDR3 DNA reads TGTGCCAGCAGTGAAGGCGGGTTTGGCTATGGCTACACCTTC. Protein product: CASSEGGFGYGYTF.

In this sample, this clonotype turned up a few times. The V call is TRBV12-3 or TRBV12-4, the J call TRBJ1-1; no clear D. This CDR3 is built from 11 residues. The V gene lost 9 bases and the J gene lost 6 bases, with 11 bases spanning the gap. Here the CDR3 DNA reads TGTGCCAGTCATTTCAGTGCTGAAGCTTTCTTT. Its translation is CASHFSAEAFF.

The V and J genes are TRBV15 and TRBJ2-1; D possibly corresponds to TRBD1 (6 bases). The V end lost 5 bases, the J end lost 6 bases, and 14 bases lay between the germline ends. The germline V gene has CDR1 LNHNV and CDR2 YYDKDF (reference sequence). The CDR3 contains 14 residues. CDR3 sequence: CATSEARGFNEQFF. The CDR3 DNA is TGTGCCACCAGCGAAGCCAGGGGTTTCAATGAGCAGTTCTTC.

This clonotype was recorded a few times. The rearrangement links TRBV7-6 to TRBJ1-5; D is possibly TRBD1 (5 bases). The V gene lost 1 base and the J gene lost 0 bases, with 13 bases spanning the gap. Germline V CDR1 and CDR2: SGHVS, FNYEAQ. The CDR3 is made up of 17 amino acids. Written as DNA, the CDR3 is TGTGCCAGCAGCTTAGGAGTCACGGGGGATAGCAATCAGCCCCAGCATTTT. Protein: CASSLGVTGDSNQPQHF. The variable domain in full, completed from reference TRBV7-6 and TRBJ1-5, reads GAGVSQSPRYKVTKRGQDVALRCDPISGHVSLYWYRQALGQGPEFLTYFNYEAQQDKSGLPNDRFSAERPEGSISTLTIQRTEQRDSAMYRCASSLGVTGDSNQPQHFGDGTRLSIL.

The chain combines TRBV29-1 with TRBJ2-1; perhaps TRBD1 as D (5 bases). This CDR3 has 14 residues. Trimming took 2 bases from V and 3 from J, leaving 11 bases between them. Per germline, CDR1 SQVTM and CDR2 ANQGSEA. The CDR3 DNA is TGCAGCGTTGAACCTAGGGGATTCTACAATGAGCAGTTCTTC. It specifies CSVEPRGFYNEQFF.

This chain links TRBV15 with TRBJ1-2; no reliable D call. V lost 3 bases, J lost 3 bases, and 11 bases lay in between. Germline assignment: CDR1 LNHNV and CDR2 YYDKDF (reference sequence). The CDR3 totals 14 residues. CDR3 sequence reads: CATSSRIADYGYTF. The CDR3 DNA follows: TGTGCCACCAGCAGCCGGATCGCTGACTATGGCTACACCTTC.

Comments on this clonotype: The CDR3 end shows no conserved phenylalanine or tryptophan, and so a read error is likely. V gene TRBV24-1 combines with J gene TRBJ2-2; 8 positions match TRBD1. With V trimmed by 4 bases and J by 4 bases, 4 bases remained unmatched. The germline V gene encodes CDR1 KGHDR and CDR2 SFDVKD. This CDR3 comprises 15 residues. Here the CDR3 DNA reads TGTGCCACCAGTGACCCCGGGACAGGCACCGGGGAGCTGTTTTCT. Its translation: CATSDPGTGTGELFS.

At least ten counts were recorded for this clonotype. The V gene is TRBV7-2, the J gene TRBJ2-5, with 14 nucleotides matching TRBD2. The CDR3 extends over 16 amino acids. From germline, CDR1 is SGHTA and CDR2 FQGNSA. The V and J ends lost 5 bases and 4 bases, in that order; junction bases with no gene match: 6. CDR3 bases: TGTGCCAGCAGCCCTGGACTAGCGGGGGGCCGAGAGACCCAGTACTTC. It codes for CASSPGLAGGRETQYF.

The CDR3 DNA sequence: TGCAGCGTTGAGGGGACAGCCTCTAGCACAGATACGCAGTATTTT. Its protein is CSVEGTASSTDTQYF. The chain joins TRBV29-1 to TRBJ2-3, with 7 bases identical to TRBD1. Trimming took 3 bases from V and 0 from J; bases not matched to a gene: 6. The CDR3 runs 15 residues. Germline values: CDR1 SQVTM, CDR2 ANQGSEA.

In this sample, this clonotype turned up many times. The genes are TRBV7-2 and TRBJ2-2; D is possibly TRBD1 or TRBD2 (5 bases each). Looked up from germline, CDR1 is SGHTA and CDR2 is FQGNSA. The CDR3 sequence is 14 residues long. V lost 2 bases and J lost 6, with 10 bases in between. This CDR3 is CASSLTGPAGELFF. The CDR3, as DNA: TGTGCCAGCAGCTTAACGGGGCCGGCCGGGGAGCTGTTTTTT.

This rearrangement joins TRBV4-1 to TRBJ2-7; TRBD1 aligns across 8 bases. The V gene's germline CDR1 is MGHRA and CDR2 YSYEKL. The CDR3 runs 14 residues. V was pared by 1 base and J by 6 bases, with 5 bases of the junction left unmatched. Written as DNA, the CDR3 is TGCGCCAGCAGCCAAGGGACAGGGTCTATCGAGCAGTACTTC. This gives the protein CASSQGTGSIEQYF.

This clonotype was seen a few times. The CDR3 sequence: CASSFPLNTEAFF. The CDR3 nucleotides are TGTGCCAGCAGTTTCCCCCTGAACACTGAAGCTTTCTTT. The chain carries TRBV12-3 or TRBV12-4 and TRBJ1-1; D is undetermined. The CDR3 has 13 amino acids. The V end lost 3 bases, the J end lost 0 bases, and 5 bases lay between the germline ends.

This rearrangement joins TRBV6-1 to TRBJ2-3; 7 bases align to TRBD2. Unmatched junction bases numbered 5, after V lost 2 bases and J lost 3 bases. Per germline, CDR1 MNHNS and CDR2 SASEGT. The CDR3 is made up of 15 amino acids. CDR3 loop: CASSESSGKTDTQYF. The CDR3 DNA reads TGTGCCAGCAGTGAATCTAGCGGAAAAACAGATACGCAGTATTTT.

The chain carries TRBV20-1 and TRBJ1-2; TRBD1 is a possible D gene (5 bases). Germline lookup yields CDR1 DFQATT and CDR2 SNEGSKA (reference sequence). This CDR3 is built from 15 residues. Trimming took 1 base from V and 8 from J, leaving 20 bases between them. The CDR3 DNA sequence: TGCAGTGCTAGAGCTACTCCCGGCGCAGGGAGCGGCTACACCTTC. As protein: CSARATPGAGSGYTF.

This clonotype was found a few times. This chain connects TRBV4-2 to TRBJ1-5, with 7 bases matching TRBD1. CDR1 and CDR2 (germline): LGHNA, YNFKEQ. This CDR3 is 16 amino acids long. V lost 0 bases to trimming and J lost 6 bases; unmatched junction nucleotides: 8. This chain's CDR3 is CASSQEEGAVGQPQHF. The CDR3 coding sequence is TGTGCCAGCAGCCAAGAAGAGGGGGCGGTAGGTCAGCCCCAGCATTTT.

The V and J genes are TRBV6-2 or TRBV6-3 and TRBJ2-7; a possible D gene is TRBD1 (7 bases). Trimming removed 2 bases from V and 6 bases from J, with 17 bases in between. This CDR3 has 15 residues. Germline CDR1 MNHEY, CDR2 SVGEGT. The CDR3 protein is CASSYRPGGGVEQYV. CDR3 DNA: TGTGCCAGCAGTTACCGGCCAGGGGGAGGTGTCGAGCAGTACGTC.

This clonotype appeared many times. The chain uses TRBV2 and TRBJ1-3; D remains unclear. Trimming took 0 bases from V and 0 from J, leaving 6 bases between them. This CDR3 spans 15 amino acids. CDR1 and CDR2 from the germline V gene are SNHLY and FYNNEI. The CDR3 sequence: CASSEAFLSGNTIYF. CDR3 DNA sequence: TGTGCCAGCAGTGAAGCCTTCCTCTCTGGAAACACCATATATTTT.

This chain links TRBV19 with TRBJ2-1; D call uncertain. The V gene's germline CDR1 is LNHDA and CDR2 SQIVND (reference sequence). This CDR3 has 13 amino acids. Trimming removed 3 bases at V and 9 bases at J, with 12 bases between. As DNA, the CDR3 is TGTGCCAGTAGTATGGGTGGGCTTGGTGAGCAGTTCTTC. Translating it yields CASSMGGLGEQFF. Complete variable domain (other parts from reference TRBV19 and TRBJ2-1): DGGITQSPKYLFRKEGQNVTLSCEQNLNHDAMYWYRQDPGQGLRLIYYSQIVNDFQKGDIAEGYSVSREKKESFPLTVTSAQKNPTAFYLCASSMGGLGEQFFGPGTRLTVL.

The V call is TRBV6-1, the J call TRBJ2-1; 8 bases agree with TRBD2. This CDR3 is built from 14 residues. The trim removed 4 bases at V and 5 bases at J, leaving 4 bases unmatched. Germline V gene data show CDR1 as MNHNS and CDR2 as SASEGT. As DNA, the CDR3 is TGTGCCAGCAGTGCGGGGGGGGCCGACAATGAGCAGTTCTTC. Translation: CASSAGGADNEQFF.

This rearrangement joins TRBV12-5 to TRBJ1-2; possible D gene TRBD1, 6 bases. The CDR3 sequence is 14 residues long. CDR1 LGHNT and CDR2 FRNRAP come from the germline V gene. Trimming took off 5 bases at V and 4 bases at J, with 14 bases between the two ends. CDR3 protein: CASGEGQGTYGYTF. DNA of the CDR3: TGTGCTAGTGGTGAGGGGCAGGGGACCTATGGCTACACCTTC.

This clonotype turned up a few times. V is TRBV7-6 and J is TRBJ2-1, with D tentatively TRBD2 (6 bases). The germline gives CDR1 SGHVS, CDR2 FNYEAQ. The CDR3 consists of 16 residues. V lost 3 bases, J lost 5 bases, and 17 bases lay in between. CDR3 in amino acids: CASSFGGMGANNEQFF. The CDR3 nucleotides read TGTGCCAGCAGCTTCGGGGGTATGGGTGCTAACAATGAGCAGTTCTTC.

This clonotype was recorded a few times. The rearrangement uses TRBV6-1 and TRBJ1-2; TRBD1 aligns across 9 bases. Germline-derived CDR1 and CDR2 are MNHNS and SASEGT. V shed 2 bases and J 6 bases; nucleotides not matched to a gene: 10. This CDR3 spans 16 amino acids. CDR3 nucleotides: TGTGCCAGCAGTGAACTGGAGACAGGGGGTTTCCATGGCTACACCTTC. Its translation is CASSELETGGFHGYTF.

V and J are TRBV6-5 and TRBJ2-3; 7 nucleotides match TRBD2. Trimming cost V 2 bases and J 6 bases; bases outside gene matches: 5. Germline CDR1 and CDR2: MNHEY and SVGAGI. The CDR3 covers 14 residues. The CDR3 region is CASSYLVGGDTQYF. In DNA form, the CDR3 reads TGTGCCAGCAGTTACCTCGTGGGGGGGGATACGCAGTATTTT.

The V gene is TRBV5-1, the J gene TRBJ2-7; 8 bases line up with TRBD1. Trimming took 0 bases from V and 3 from J; bases not matched to a gene: 5. This CDR3 is 15 amino acids long. Germline-derived CDR1 and CDR2 are SGHRS and YFSETQ. The chain's CDR3 is CASSLVGQGDYEQYF. CDR3 nucleotides: TGCGCCAGCAGCTTGGTCGGACAGGGAGACTACGAGCAGTACTTC. The full variable domain, its missing parts supplied by reference TRBV5-1 and TRBJ2-7, is KAGVTQTPRYLIKTRGQQVTLSCSPISGHRSVSWYQQTPGQGLQFLFEYFSETQRNKGNFPGRFSGRQFSNSRSEMNVSTLELGDSALYLCASSLVGQGDYEQYFGPGTRLTVT.

This clonotype was recorded a few times. This chain joins TRBV12-3 or TRBV12-4 and TRBJ2-2, with 8 bases aligning to TRBD1. The CDR3 is 17 amino acids. The V gene end was trimmed by 0 bases and the J gene end by 4 bases; junction bases not matched to a gene: 7. The CDR3 DNA is TGTGCCAGCAGTTTAGCCGGACAGGGCCTGGGCACCGGGGAGCTGTTTTTT. Translation gives CASSLAGQGLGTGELFF.

This clonotype was observed a single time. One end of the junction fails to match germline, which may point to a read error. The chain links TRBV5-1 to TRBJ2-1, with 14 bases fitting TRBD2. Germline V gene lookup returns CDR1 SGHRS and CDR2 YFSETQ. The CDR3 loop spans 17 amino acids. This chain's CDR3 is CASSLMGLAGVNAELFF. The DNA for the CDR3 is TGCGCCAGCAGCTTGATGGGACTAGCGGGGGTGAACGCGGAGCTGTTCTTC. The full variable domain, with the rest looked up from reference TRBV5-1 and TRBJ2-1, is KAGVTQTPRYLIKTRGQQVTLSCSPISGHRSVSWYQQTPGQGLQFLFEYFSETQRNKGNFPGRFSGRQFSNSRSEMNVSTLELGDSALYLCASSLMGLAGVNAELFFGPGTRLTVL.

The sample holds one count of this clonotype. This clone may be a read error of a much larger clone one base away. The chain uses TRBV25-1 and TRBJ1-2; TRBD1 aligns across 7 bases. This CDR3 has 13 amino acids. Trimming at V came to 5 bases and at J to 4 bases, leaving 4 bases not matched to a gene. The V gene's germline CDR1 is MGHDK and CDR2 SYGVNS. This CDR3 reads CASSSGQIYGYTF. The CDR3 DNA reads as TGTGCCAGCAGTTCGGGACAGATCTATGGCTACACCTTC.

The V call is TRBV7-9, the J call TRBJ2-1; 13 nucleotides line up with TRBD2. CDR1 is SEHNR and CDR2 is FQNEAQ in the germline V gene (reference sequence). Losses at the gene ends were 5 bases for V and 8 bases for J; bases not matched to a gene: 6. The CDR3 length is 15 residues. The CDR3 DNA reads TGTGCCAGCAGCGGGGGACTAGCGGGGCCCTATGAGCAGTTCTTC. It encodes CASSGGLAGPYEQFF.